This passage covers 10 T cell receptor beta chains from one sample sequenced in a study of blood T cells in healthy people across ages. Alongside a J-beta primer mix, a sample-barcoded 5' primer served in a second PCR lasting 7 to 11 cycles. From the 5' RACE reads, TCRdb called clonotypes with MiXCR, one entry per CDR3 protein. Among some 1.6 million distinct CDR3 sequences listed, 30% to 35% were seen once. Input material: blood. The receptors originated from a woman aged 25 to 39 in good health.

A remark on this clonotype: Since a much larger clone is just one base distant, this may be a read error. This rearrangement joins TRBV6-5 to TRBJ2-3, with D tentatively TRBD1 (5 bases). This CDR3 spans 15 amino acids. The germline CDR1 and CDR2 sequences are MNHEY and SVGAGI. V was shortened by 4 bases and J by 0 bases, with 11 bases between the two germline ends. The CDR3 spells CASSCRASSTDTQYF. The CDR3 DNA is TGTGCCAGCAGTTGCAGGGCCTCTAGCACAGATACGCAGTATTTT.

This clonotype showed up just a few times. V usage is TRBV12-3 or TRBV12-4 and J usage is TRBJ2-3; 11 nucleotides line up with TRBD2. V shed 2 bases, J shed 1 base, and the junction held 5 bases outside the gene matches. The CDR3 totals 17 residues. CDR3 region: CASSLMGTSGRTDTQYF. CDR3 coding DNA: TGTGCCAGCAGTTTAATGGGGACTAGCGGCCGCACAGATACGCAGTATTTT.

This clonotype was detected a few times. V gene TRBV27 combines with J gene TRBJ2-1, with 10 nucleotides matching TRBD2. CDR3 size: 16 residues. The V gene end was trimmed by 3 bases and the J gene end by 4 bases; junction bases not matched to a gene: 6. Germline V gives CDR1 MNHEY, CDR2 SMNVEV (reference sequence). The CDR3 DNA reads TGTGCCAGCAGTTTCGGCAGCGGGGGGGAGTACAATGAGCAGTTCTTC. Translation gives CASSFGSGGEYNEQFF.

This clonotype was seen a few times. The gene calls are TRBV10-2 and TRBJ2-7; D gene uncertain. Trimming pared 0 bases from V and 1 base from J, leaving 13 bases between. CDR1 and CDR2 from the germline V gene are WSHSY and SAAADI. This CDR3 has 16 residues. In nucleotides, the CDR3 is TGCGCCAGCAGTGAGTCTAGCCCTATTTGGTCCTACGAGCAGTACTTC. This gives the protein CASSESSPIWSYEQYF.

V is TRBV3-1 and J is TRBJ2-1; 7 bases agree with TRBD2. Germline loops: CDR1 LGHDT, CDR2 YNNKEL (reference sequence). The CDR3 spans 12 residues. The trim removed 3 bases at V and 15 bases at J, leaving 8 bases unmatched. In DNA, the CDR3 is TGTGCCAGCAGCCAGGGTGGGAGGGAACTGTTCTTC. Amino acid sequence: CASSQGGRELFF.

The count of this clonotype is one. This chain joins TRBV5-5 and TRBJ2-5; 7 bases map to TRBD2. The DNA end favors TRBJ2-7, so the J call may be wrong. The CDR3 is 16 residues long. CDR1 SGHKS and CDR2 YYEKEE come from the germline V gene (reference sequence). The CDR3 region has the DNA TGTGCCAGCAGTAGCAGCGGGGCCCCTACAAGCTACGAGCAGTACTTC. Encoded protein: CASSSSGAPTSYEQYF.

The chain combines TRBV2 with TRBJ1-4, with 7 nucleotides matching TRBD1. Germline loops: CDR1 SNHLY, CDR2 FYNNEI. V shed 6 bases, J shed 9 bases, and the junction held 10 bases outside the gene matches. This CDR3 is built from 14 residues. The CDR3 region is CASRTGTEAKKLFF. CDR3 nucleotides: TGTGCCAGCAGAACCGGGACAGAGGCGAAAAAACTGTTTTTT.

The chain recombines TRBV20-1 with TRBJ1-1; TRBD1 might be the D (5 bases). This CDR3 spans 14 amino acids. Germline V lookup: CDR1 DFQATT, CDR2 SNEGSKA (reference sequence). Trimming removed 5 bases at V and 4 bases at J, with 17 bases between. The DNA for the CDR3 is TGCAGTGCTCAGGTTGGGGGTGGAGGCACTGAAGCTTTCTTT. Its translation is CSAQVGGGGTEAFF.

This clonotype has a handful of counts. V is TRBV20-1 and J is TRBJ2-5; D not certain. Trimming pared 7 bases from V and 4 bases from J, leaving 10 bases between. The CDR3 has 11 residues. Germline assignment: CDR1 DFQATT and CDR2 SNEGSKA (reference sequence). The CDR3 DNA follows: TGCAGTGATGCCGCGGCAGAGACCCAGTACTTC. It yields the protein CSDAAAETQYF.

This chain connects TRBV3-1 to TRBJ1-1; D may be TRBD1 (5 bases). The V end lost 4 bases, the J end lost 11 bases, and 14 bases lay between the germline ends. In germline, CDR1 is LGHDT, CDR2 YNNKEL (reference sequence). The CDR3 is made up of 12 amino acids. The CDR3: CASSPVGGSAFF. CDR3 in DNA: TGTGCCAGCAGCCCCGTTGGGGGGTCGGCTTTCTTT.